The next 29 T cell receptor beta chains were all read from a single sample in a study of blood T cell repertoires in COVID-19. The protocol was immunoSEQ multiplex PCR, while the TCRdb copy is restricted to in-frame clones and leaves out a portion. The sample contains approximately 150,000 clones, under 85% of which appear only once. What was sequenced was peripheral blood. These receptor sequences come from a man aged 50-60 years with active or convalescent COVID-19.

The V call is TRBV4-2, the J call TRBJ2-1; D is perhaps TRBD2 (5 bases). With 4 bases removed from V and 7 bases from J, the gap between germline ends came to 14 bases. The CDR3 totals 14 residues. In germline, CDR1 is LGHNA, CDR2 YNFKEQ. The CDR3 DNA sequence: TGTGCCAGCAGCCCGCCGGCCACGGGGAATGAGCAGTTCTTC. Translation gives CASSPPATGNEQFF.

This chain joins TRBV6-5 and TRBJ2-5, with TRBD2 identical over 9 bases. V lost 5 bases to trimming and J lost 3 bases; unmatched junction nucleotides: 7. This CDR3 is built from 15 residues. Germline V CDR1 and CDR2: MNHEY, SVGAGI. The CDR3 reads CASSSGRLREETQYF. The CDR3 DNA is TGTGCCAGCAGTAGCGGGAGGTTGAGAGAAGAGACCCAGTACTTC.

This clone was detected only a few times. The sample carries other DNA sequences with the same CDR3. This chain links TRBV7-2 with TRBJ2-7; D call uncertain. CDR1 SGHTA and CDR2 FQGNSA come from the germline V gene. Trimming removed 0 bases from V and 5 bases from J, with 8 bases in between. The CDR3 totals 13 residues. The CDR3 sequence is CASSLANPNEQYF. The DNA of the CDR3 is TGTGCCAGCAGCTTAGCGAACCCTAACGAGCAGTACTTC.

This clone was recorded a few times. The CDR3 protein is CASSVNRYTEAFF. The CDR3 coding sequence is TGTGCCAGCAGCGTTAACAGGTACACTGAAGCTTTCTTT. V is TRBV11-3 and J is TRBJ1-1; perhaps TRBD1 as D (5 bases). From germline, CDR1 is SGHNT and CDR2 YENEEA. CDR3 length equals 13 residues. The V end was cut by 5 bases, the J end by 3 bases, with 10 bases between.

V is TRBV29-1 and J is TRBJ2-3, with TRBD1 matching over 11 bases. This CDR3 region has 13 residues. The V and J ends lost 4 bases and 4 bases, in that order; junction bases with no gene match: 1. Germline V CDR1 and CDR2: SQVTM, ANQGSEA. CDR3 loop: CSVGTGGADTQYF. The CDR3 DNA is TGCAGCGTTGGGACAGGGGGCGCAGATACGCAGTATTTT.

V is TRBV6-6 and J is TRBJ2-7, with 9 bases identical to TRBD2. Germline V lookup: CDR1 MNHNY, CDR2 SVGAGI (reference sequence). CDR3 length: 15 amino acids. Unmatched junction bases numbered 11, after V lost 5 bases and J lost 6 bases. This CDR3 is CASSPIAGGPFEQYF. The CDR3 region has the DNA TGTGCCAGCAGTCCGATTGCGGGAGGGCCCTTCGAGCAGTACTTC.

The CDR3: CASRAGTGSQETQYF. The CDR3 nucleotides read TGTGCCAGCAGGGCCGGGACAGGATCCCAAGAGACCCAGTACTTC. V and J are TRBV28 and TRBJ2-5; 8 bases are shared with TRBD1. The V gene end was trimmed by 6 bases and the J gene end by 1 base; junction bases not matched to a gene: 7. In germline, CDR1 is MDHEN, CDR2 SYDVKM. The CDR3 spans 15 residues.

The chain carries TRBV5-1 and TRBJ2-7, with D unclear. The CDR3 sequence is 16 residues long. Deletions cut 0 bases from V and 0 bases from J, with 13 bases between. Per the germline V gene, CDR1 is SGHRS and CDR2 is YFSETQ. The CDR3: CASSLAGGLSSYEQYF. Here the CDR3 DNA reads TGCGCCAGCAGCTTGGCTGGTGGCCTCAGCTCCTACGAGCAGTACTTC.

The V call is TRBV13, the J call TRBJ2-7; D possibly corresponds to TRBD2 (6 bases). The germline V gene has CDR1 PRHDT and CDR2 FYEKMQ (reference sequence). Trimming removed 6 bases from V and 7 bases from J, with 22 bases in between. The CDR3 is 15 residues long. The CDR3 reads CASRNFRDSDSEQYF. CDR3 DNA: TGTGCCAGCAGAAACTTCCGGGACTCAGATTCGGAGCAGTACTTC.

The J gene is TRBJ2-7, the V gene TRBV5-8; D gene ambiguous. CDR3 length: 15 amino acids. V was cut by 2 bases and J by 2 bases, with 14 bases left in between. CDR1 is SGHTS and CDR2 is YDEGEE in the germline V gene. The CDR3 protein is CASSFSMFLTYEQYF. CDR3 DNA: TGTGCCAGCAGCTTTTCGATGTTTCTAACCTACGAGCAGTACTTC.

The sample holds one count of this clone. This chain joins TRBV7-8 and TRBJ1-2, with D possibly matching TRBD1 (6 bases). Germline CDR1 is SGHVS and CDR2 is FQNEAQ. CDR3 size: 12 residues. The V gene lost 8 bases and the J gene lost 8 bases, with 15 bases spanning the gap. The DNA for the CDR3 is TGTGCCAGCGCCGAGTACAGGGACGGCTACACCTTC. It encodes CASAEYRDGYTF.

Here the CDR3 DNA reads TGTGCCATCAGTGAGAGGGGACAGGGAGGCTACACCTTC. This sequence encodes CAISERGQGGYTF. V usage is TRBV10-3 and J usage is TRBJ1-2; 9 bases agree with TRBD1. V shed 2 bases, J shed 8 bases, and the junction held 3 bases outside the gene matches. The CDR3 sequence is 13 residues long. Germline lookup yields CDR1 ENHRY and CDR2 SYGVKD.

The rearrangement joins TRBV19 to TRBJ2-1; 9 nucleotides line up with TRBD2. Losses at the gene ends were 5 bases for V and 6 bases for J; bases not matched to a gene: 11. This CDR3 region has 16 residues. Germline V gives CDR1 LNHDA, CDR2 SQIVND (reference sequence). DNA of the CDR3: TGTGCCAGTAGTCCCTCCCCAAGCGGGAGGCGCAATGAGCAGTTCTTC. Its translation: CASSPSPSGRRNEQFF.

This clone has ten or more counts. The chain links TRBV23-1 to TRBJ2-7, with D perhaps TRBD2 (6 bases). TRBV23-1 is annotated as an ORF whose role is uncertain. This CDR3 contains 15 residues. The V end lost 0 bases, the J end lost 3 bases, and 12 bases lay between the germline ends. CDR3 in DNA: TGCGCCAGCAGTCAATCGTGGAGGGATAACTACGAGCAGTACTTC. Translation gives CASSQSWRDNYEQYF.

This chain links TRBV6-5 with TRBJ2-7; TRBD2 matches 11 bases. The V gene's germline CDR1 is MNHEY and CDR2 SVGAGI. This CDR3 is built from 15 residues. J lost 4 bases, V lost 4 bases, and 6 bases had no gene match. CDR3 protein: CASSFLAGGVYEQYF. CDR3 nucleotides: TGTGCCAGCAGTTTCCTAGCGGGAGGTGTTTACGAGCAGTACTTC.

The chain couples TRBV7-8 to TRBJ2-3; 8 bases are shared with TRBD1. The V gene end was trimmed by 2 bases and the J gene end by 2 bases; junction bases not matched to a gene: 3. This CDR3 comprises 15 residues. Germline CDR1 is SGHVS and CDR2 is FQNEAQ. The CDR3 nucleotides read TGTGCCAGCAGCTTACAGGGGGCAATCACAGATACGCAGTATTTT. This sequence encodes CASSLQGAITDTQYF.

At least ten counts were recorded for this clone. The chain combines TRBV7-3 with TRBJ2-7; D is unresolved. The V end lost 5 bases, the J end lost 2 bases, and 13 bases lay between the germline ends. The germline V gene encodes CDR1 SGHTA and CDR2 FQGTGA. This CDR3 comprises 14 residues. The CDR3 region is CASSLMGSAYEQYF. The CDR3 DNA reads TGTGCCAGCAGCCTGATGGGCAGTGCCTACGAGCAGTACTTC. The full variable domain, in which reference TRBV7-3 and TRBJ2-7 provide the parts outside the CDR3, is GAGVSQTPSNKVTEKGKYVELRCDPISGHTALYWYRQSLGQGPEFLIYFQGTGAADDSGLPNDRFFAVRPEGSVSTLKIQRTERGDSAVYLCASSLMGSAYEQYFGPGTRLTVT.

This clone has only a few counts. The chain employs TRBV27 and TRBJ2-7; D not resolved. V was clipped by 3 bases and J by 3 bases, with 12 bases between them. CDR3 size: 14 residues. Germline-derived CDR1 and CDR2 are MNHEY and SMNVEV (reference sequence). The CDR3 region is CASSLRWQNYEQYF. In nucleotides, the CDR3 is TGTGCCAGCAGTTTGCGGTGGCAGAACTACGAGCAGTACTTC.

V usage is TRBV7-2 and J usage is TRBJ2-5; 9 nucleotides match TRBD2. This CDR3 region has 14 residues. Germline V CDR1 and CDR2: SGHTA, FQGNSA. The J segment lost 5 bases and the V segment lost 3 bases, leaving 4 bases of the junction unmatched. The CDR3 bases are TGTGCCAGCAGCTTTAGCGGGAGCCGGGAGACCCAGTACTTC. Amino acids: CASSFSGSRETQYF.

This chain links TRBV12-5 with TRBJ2-1; 8 nucleotides agree with TRBD2. Trimming took 5 bases from V and 9 from J; bases not matched to a gene: 6. This CDR3 spans 13 amino acids. The germline V gene encodes CDR1 LGHNT and CDR2 FRNRAP. CDR3 DNA sequence: TGTGCTAGTGGTCCTTTAGCGGGAAGTGAGCAGTTCTTC. Protein sequence: CASGPLAGSEQFF.

This chain joins TRBV6-5 and TRBJ2-7; the D gene is possibly TRBD1 (6 bases). The CDR3 sequence is 13 residues long. Trimming took 6 bases from V and 0 from J, leaving 9 bases between them. Germline loops: CDR1 MNHEY, CDR2 SVGAGI. CDR3 bases: TGTGCCAGCAGCCGGACAGTCTCCTACGAGCAGTACTTC. It is translated as CASSRTVSYEQYF.

This clone showed up just a few times. The chain links TRBV3-1 (or the pseudogene TRBV3-2) to TRBJ1-3, with D uncertain. V was pared by 5 bases and J by 8 bases, with 10 bases between. This CDR3 comprises 12 residues. Germline assignment: CDR1 LGHDT and CDR2 YNNKEL (reference sequence). CDR3 DNA sequence: TGTGCCAGCAGCTCAACCGGGGACACCATATATTTT. It translates to CASSSTGDTIYF.

The V call is TRBV6-5, the J call TRBJ2-1; unclear D gene. Trimming left V 0 bases short and J 7 bases short, with 10 bases between. The CDR3 loop spans 14 amino acids. Germline CDR1 and CDR2: MNHEY and SVGAGI. The CDR3 nucleotides read TGTGCCAGCAGTTACTCTATCACCAGTAATGAGCAGTTCTTC. It specifies CASSYSITSNEQFF.

In this sample, this clone turned up once. The chain links TRBV2 to TRBJ2-5; perhaps TRBD1 as D (5 bases). Trimming pared 5 bases from V and 4 bases from J, leaving 5 bases between. The CDR3 extends over 11 amino acids. Germline V gene sequence: CDR1 SNHLY, CDR2 FYNNEI. CDR3 loop: CASSRGETQYF. DNA of the CDR3: TGTGCCAGCAGTAGGGGAGAGACCCAGTACTTC.

The rearrangement joins TRBV28 to TRBJ1-5; the match to TRBD1 covers 8 bases. After removal of 6 bases from V and 0 bases from J, the junction contained 7 bases not matched to a gene. CDR1 MDHEN and CDR2 SYDVKM come from the germline V gene. The CDR3 is 16 residues long. The CDR3 loop reads CASRGDRRYSNQPQHF. CDR3 sequence (DNA): TGTGCCAGCAGAGGGGACAGGCGGTATAGCAATCAGCCCCAGCATTTT.

V is TRBV29-1 and J is TRBJ2-5, with D unclear. V dropped 8 bases and J dropped 2 bases, with 12 bases sitting between them. CDR1 is SQVTM, CDR2 ANQGSEA, per germline. The CDR3 spans 12 residues. CDR3: CSSRLSQETQYF. The CDR3 DNA is TGCAGCTCAAGACTCTCACAAGAGACCCAGTACTTC.

The chain is built from TRBV11-2 and TRBJ1-5; D possibly corresponds to TRBD1 (6 bases). The V gene's germline CDR1 is SGHAT and CDR2 FQNNGV. The CDR3 is made up of 17 amino acids. V was clipped by 5 bases and J by 0 bases, with 17 bases between them. The CDR3 DNA reads as TGTGCCAGCAGCCCCTCGAAGGCAGGGGATAGCAATCAGCCCCAGCATTTT. Translation: CASSPSKAGDSNQPQHF.

This clone was seen once. The genes are TRBV19 and TRBJ1-1, with D possibly being TRBD1 (5 bases). This CDR3 has 14 amino acids. In germline, CDR1 is LNHDA, CDR2 SQIVND (reference sequence). V shed 3 bases and J shed 3 bases, with 11 bases lying between them. Here the CDR3 DNA reads TGTGCCAGTAGTATTCGGGGGGTCTACACTGAAGCTTTCTTT. Its translation: CASSIRGVYTEAFF.

The CDR3 DNA is TGCGCCAGCAGTGAGTGGACTAGCGGCTACAATGAGCAGTTCTTC. Its translation is CASSEWTSGYNEQFF. This sequence joins TRBV10-1 and TRBJ2-1, with 10 bases lining up with TRBD2. The CDR3 sequence is 15 residues long. V lost 1 base and J lost 3; bases outside the gene matches: 0. Looked up from germline, CDR1 is WNHNN and CDR2 is SYGVQD (reference sequence).